These 14 T cell receptor beta chains were sequenced from one sample in a study of cytomegalovirus exposure and HLA in healthy donors. 13 Jbeta primers and 60 Vbeta primers were used for the PCR. Method: immunoSEQ multiplex PCR; TCRdb's copy keeps in-frame clones and lacks some. The sample includes around 120,000 clones, about 59% of them seen just once. The sequencing sample was made of PBMCs. These receptors were collected from a man aged 25 to 40 in good health and CMV-seropositive.

This rearrangement joins TRBV2 to TRBJ2-7, with 9 bases identical to TRBD1. Per germline, CDR1 SNHLY and CDR2 FYNNEI. This CDR3 spans 13 amino acids. V shed 7 bases and J 2 bases; nucleotides not matched to a gene: 3. The CDR3 reads CASKGTGPYEQYF. The CDR3, as DNA: TGTGCCAGCAAGGGGACAGGGCCCTACGAGCAGTACTTC. Full variable domain (rest looked up from reference TRBV2 and TRBJ2-7): EPEVTQTPSHQVTQMGQEVILRCVPISNHLYFYWYRQILGQKVEFLVSFYNNEISEKSEIFDDQFSVERPDGSNFTLKIRSTKLEDSAMYFCASKGTGPYEQYFGPGTRLTVT.

The CDR3 sequence is CASSLAGYGYTF. The CDR3 DNA reads TGTGCCAGCAGCTTAGCAGGATATGGCTACACCTTC. This chain links TRBV11-2 with TRBJ1-2; D ambiguous. V gave up 1 base and J gave up 5 bases, with 5 bases separating them. From germline, CDR1 is SGHAT and CDR2 FQNNGV. CDR3 length: 12 amino acids.

The chain has TRBV7-8 and TRBJ1-5; weak D call: TRBD1 (6 bases). V gave up 3 bases and J gave up 1 base, with 7 bases separating them. The length of the CDR3 is 14 residues. CDR1 and CDR2 from the germline V gene are SGHVS and FQNEAQ. The CDR3 here is CASSFTGSNQPQHF. In DNA form, the CDR3 reads TGTGCCAGCAGCTTTACAGGGAGCAATCAGCCCCAGCATTTT.

The chain uses TRBV4-2 and TRBJ2-6; 8 bases agree with TRBD1. Trimming removed 5 bases from V and 0 bases from J; junction bases left unmatched: 9. This CDR3 comprises 18 residues. Germline loops: CDR1 LGHNA, CDR2 YNFKEQ. The CDR3 region is CASSDTGQVSSGANVLTF. The CDR3, as DNA: TGTGCCAGCAGCGATACGGGACAGGTTTCCTCTGGGGCCAACGTCCTGACTTTC.

The V call is TRBV7-2, the J call TRBJ2-1; 8 bases line up with TRBD1. The CDR3 is made up of 15 amino acids. Looked up from germline, CDR1 is SGHTA and CDR2 is FQGNSA. V lost 5 bases and J lost 5; bases outside the gene matches: 8. The CDR3 DNA sequence: TGTGCCAGCAGCATGGACAGGGCCCTCCACAATGAGCAGTTCTTC. Translating gives CASSMDRALHNEQFF.

The chain employs TRBV6-9 and TRBJ2-7; 7 bases agree with TRBD1. The CDR3 totals 16 residues. Germline assignment: CDR1 MNHGY and CDR2 SVAAGI. V was clipped by 4 bases and J by 2 bases; unmatched bases: 11. CDR3 sequence: CASSSTGADLPYEQYF. The CDR3 DNA follows: TGTGCCAGCAGTTCCACAGGGGCTGACCTTCCCTACGAGCAGTACTTC.

The chain carries TRBV5-4 and TRBJ1-1; D is perhaps TRBD1 (6 bases). The germline V and J ends were trimmed by 2 bases and 5 bases, with 13 bases remaining between them. This CDR3 is built from 14 residues. Germline V gene data show CDR1 as SGHNT and CDR2 as YYREEE (reference sequence). DNA for the CDR3: TGTGCCAGCAGCTTATTGCAGGGGTCGACTGAAGCTTTCTTT. Residues: CASSLLQGSTEAFF.

This clone was detected a few times. The chain employs TRBV19 and TRBJ1-5; 11 nucleotides agree with TRBD1. The CDR3 sequence is 16 residues long. After removal of 2 bases from V and 7 bases from J, the junction contained 7 bases not matched to a gene. The germline V gene encodes CDR1 LNHDA and CDR2 SQIVND (reference sequence). In nucleotides, the CDR3 is TGTGCCAGTAGTATACCCGGGACAGGGGGAGGGCAGCCCCAGCATTTT. It specifies CASSIPGTGGGQPQHF. Filled out from reference TRBV19 and TRBJ1-5, the complete variable domain reads DGGITQSPKYLFRKEGQNVTLSCEQNLNHDAMYWYRQDPGQGLRLIYYSQIVNDFQKGDIAEGYSVSREKKESFPLTVTSAQKNPTAFYLCASSIPGTGGGQPQHFGDGTRLSIL.

V and J are TRBV2 and TRBJ2-5, with D perhaps TRBD1 (5 bases). Between the trimmed V and J ends, which lost 9 bases and 4 bases, there was a span of 6 bases. There are 10 residues in the CDR3. The germline gives CDR1 SNHLY, CDR2 FYNNEI. CDR3 bases: TGTGCCAGTGGGGCAGAGACCCAGTACTTC. It specifies CASGAETQYF.

The CDR3 DNA reads as TGTGCCAGCAGTGAAGCCCCGTCTATGAACACTGAAGCTTTCTTT. Translated, it gives CASSEAPSMNTEAFF. The chain uses TRBV2 and TRBJ1-1; D remains unclear. V dropped 0 bases and J dropped 0 bases, with 8 bases sitting between them. Per the germline V gene, CDR1 is SNHLY and CDR2 is FYNNEI. CDR3 length equals 15 residues. Full variable domain (missing parts from reference TRBV2 and TRBJ1-1): EPEVTQTPSHQVTQMGQEVILRCVPISNHLYFYWYRQILGQKVEFLVSFYNNEISEKSEIFDDQFSVERPDGSNFTLKIRSTKLEDSAMYFCASSEAPSMNTEAFFGQGTRLTVV.

The CDR3 nucleotides read TGTGCCAGCAGCTTAAATCCGGGCAGGGGTGAAGGCTACACCTTC. Its translation is CASSLNPGRGEGYTF. This sequence joins TRBV7-3 and TRBJ1-2, with D possibly matching TRBD1 (6 bases). The CDR3 totals 15 residues. The germline CDR1 and CDR2 sequences are SGHTA and FQGTGA. Trimming took off 1 base at V and 8 bases at J, with 17 bases between the two ends.

This clone has a single count. The chain couples TRBV5-1 to TRBJ1-4; 10 bases align to TRBD1. Germline V gene sequence: CDR1 SGHRS, CDR2 YFSETQ. The CDR3 sequence is 14 residues long. The V gene end was trimmed by 4 bases and the J gene end by 8 bases; junction bases not matched to a gene: 5. The DNA of the CDR3 is TGCGCCAGCAGCGTGACAGGGGGCGGAGAAAAACTGTTTTTT. It translates to CASSVTGGGEKLFF.

The chain couples TRBV5-1 to TRBJ1-5, with D maybe TRBD1 (6 bases). CDR1 is SGHRS, CDR2 YFSETQ, per germline. V gave up 4 bases and J gave up 1 base, with 12 bases separating them. The CDR3 sequence is 15 residues long. CDR3: CASSRGTPSNQPQHF. In DNA form, the CDR3 reads TGCGCCAGCAGCAGAGGGACACCCAGCAATCAGCCCCAGCATTTT.

The chain uses TRBV6-4 and TRBJ1-1; D might be TRBD1 (6 bases). The CDR3 loop spans 17 amino acids. Trimming took off 2 bases at V and 1 base at J, with 17 bases between the two ends. The germline gives CDR1 MRHNA, CDR2 SNTAGT. The CDR3 bases are TGTGCCAGCAGTGACCCAGTCGACAGGAGAGAGAACACTGAAGCTTTCTTT. Protein sequence: CASSDPVDRRENTEAFF.